What follows are 27 T cell receptor beta chains derived from one specimen sequenced in a study of T-cell memory formation after mild COVID-19. Via MiXCR, TCRdb re-called the 5' RACE reads, giving one row per CDR3 protein. This sample has about half a million distinct CDR3 sequences, with roughly 18% found just once. Sequencing used PBMCs or a T cell subset sorted from them (not recorded which). These receptors all come from an adult woman who had mild COVID-19 (a few samples of this study predate the infection). Cell type and time point are not known.

This clonotype has a count of ten or more. The gene calls are TRBV20-1 and TRBJ2-1; 9 bases align to TRBD2. The germline CDR1 and CDR2 sequences are DFQATT and SNEGSKA (reference sequence). The CDR3 is made up of 14 amino acids. The V segment lost 8 bases and the J segment 7 bases; nucleotides outside the gene matches: 12. The CDR3 here is CSSRRAGGSNEQFF. CDR3 nucleotide sequence: TGCAGTTCCAGGAGGGCGGGAGGGAGTAATGAGCAGTTCTTC.

In its sample, this clonotype is medium-sized. The CDR3 region has the DNA TGTGCCAGCAGTTACAACAGACTAGACGAGCAGTACTTC. Amino acids: CASSYNRLDEQYF. This chain uses TRBV6-2 or TRBV6-3 with TRBJ2-7, with TRBD2 as a possible D gene (6 bases). V lost 2 bases to trimming and J lost 5 bases, with 10 bases between them. This CDR3 contains 13 residues. Germline CDR1 is MNHEY and CDR2 is SVGEGT.

This clonotype turned up a few times. The chain combines TRBV6-2 or TRBV6-3 with TRBJ2-1; 13 bases line up with TRBD2. This CDR3 region has 18 residues. Trimming removed 3 bases from V and 10 bases from J; junction bases left unmatched: 15. Germline V gene lookup returns CDR1 MNHEY and CDR2 SVGEGT. CDR3 sequence: CASSYPAGVPGLAGEQFF. The DNA of the CDR3 is TGTGCCAGCAGTTATCCTGCGGGAGTACCGGGACTAGCGGGAGAGCAGTTCTTC.

In its sample, this clonotype was seen a few times. The chain is built from TRBV7-8 and TRBJ2-1, with TRBD2 matching over 11 bases. V shed 1 base and J 11 bases; nucleotides not matched to a gene: 7. The CDR3 loop spans 15 amino acids. Germline values: CDR1 SGHVS, CDR2 FQNEAQ. CDR3 sequence reads: CASSLEASGGHKQFF. Written as DNA, the CDR3 is TGTGCCAGCAGCTTAGAGGCTAGCGGGGGGCACAAGCAGTTCTTC.

This clonotype showed up just a few times. This chain links TRBV6-2 or TRBV6-3 with TRBJ2-5; the D gene is possibly TRBD1 (5 bases). V was clipped by 2 bases and J by 7 bases, with 8 bases between them. The CDR3 length is 12 residues. Per germline, CDR1 MNHEY and CDR2 SVGEGT. In nucleotides, the CDR3 is TGTGCCAGCAGTTACGGGCAGGGGACCCAGTACTTC. Protein: CASSYGQGTQYF.

The genes are TRBV3-1 and TRBJ2-1; perhaps D is TRBD1 or TRBD2 (6 bases each). The CDR3 totals 16 residues. V lost 4 bases and J 2 bases, leaving 15 bases between the germline ends. CDR1 LGHDT and CDR2 YNNKEL come from the germline V gene (reference sequence). In DNA, the CDR3 is TGTGCCAGCAGCCGAGGGGTCGGGGGCCCCTACAATGAGCAGTTCTTC. It encodes CASSRGVGGPYNEQFF.

This clonotype was detected only a few times. This sequence joins TRBV4-3 and TRBJ2-2; TRBD2 agrees at 12 bases. V shed 0 bases and J 6 bases; nucleotides not matched to a gene: 2. The germline V gene has CDR1 LGHNA and CDR2 YSLEER. This CDR3 has 16 amino acids. The CDR3: CASSQEASGRAGELFF. The CDR3 DNA is TGCGCCAGCAGCCAAGAGGCTAGCGGGAGGGCCGGGGAGCTGTTTTTT.

This clonotype has just a few counts. For the CDR3, the DNA is TGCGCCAGCAAGGGAGTAACAGGCCATCTCACAGATACGCAGTATTTT. This codes for CASKGVTGHLTDTQYF. The chain couples TRBV5-1 to TRBJ2-3; D is possibly TRBD1 or TRBD2 (5 bases each). Per the germline V gene, CDR1 is SGHRS and CDR2 is YFSETQ. The CDR3 has 16 residues. Trimming removed 6 bases from V and 2 bases from J, with 19 bases in between.

This clonotype was seen only a few times. V and J are TRBV7-3 and TRBJ2-1; perhaps TRBD2 as D (5 bases). The germline CDR1 and CDR2 sequences are SGHTA and FQGTGA. Trimming removed 5 bases from V and 4 bases from J, with 15 bases in between. The CDR3 runs 15 residues. CDR3 sequence: CASSPSSGPYNEQFF. The DNA for the CDR3 is TGTGCCAGCAGCCCGTCCAGCGGCCCTTACAATGAGCAGTTCTTC.

There are a few counts of this clonotype. The chain couples TRBV7-2 to TRBJ2-4; 8 bases match TRBD2. The V gene's germline CDR1 is SGHTA and CDR2 FQGNSA. Trimming cost V 3 bases and J 3 bases; bases outside gene matches: 7. This CDR3 contains 16 residues. The CDR3 DNA is TGTGCCAGCAGCTTGACGGGAGGGCCGGGCAAAAACATTCAGTACTTC. Residues: CASSLTGGPGKNIQYF.

The sample holds a few counts of this clonotype. The CDR3 loop reads CASSQVAGGQPQHF. The CDR3 DNA is TGCGCCAGCAGCCAAGTCGCGGGCGGACAGCCCCAGCATTTT. V usage is TRBV4-3 and J usage is TRBJ1-5; D remains ambiguous. Trimming pared 1 base from V and 7 bases from J, leaving 11 bases between. The CDR3 is 14 amino acids. The germline gives CDR1 LGHNA, CDR2 YSLEER.

CDR3 amino acids: CASSDRDRGWNEQFF. In DNA form, the CDR3 reads TGTGCCAGCAGTGACCGGGACAGGGGGTGGAATGAGCAGTTCTTC. The J gene is TRBJ2-1, the V gene TRBV2, with 11 bases that match TRBD1. After removal of 3 bases from V and 7 bases from J, the junction contained 5 bases not matched to a gene. Germline CDR1 is SNHLY and CDR2 is FYNNEI. This CDR3 has 15 amino acids.

This clonotype was counted at least ten times. The V and J genes are TRBV12-3 or TRBV12-4 and TRBJ1-1; no firm D call. V lost 4 bases to trimming and J lost 0 bases, with 9 bases between them. The CDR3 length is 14 residues. This CDR3 reads CASSWQTLNTEAFF. For the CDR3, the DNA is TGTGCCAGCAGTTGGCAGACTTTGAACACTGAAGCTTTCTTT.

This clonotype was seen a handful of times. J is TRBJ2-1 and V is TRBV2, with TRBD2 matching over 7 bases. CDR1 is SNHLY and CDR2 is FYNNEI in the germline V gene. This CDR3 comprises 14 residues. V lost 6 bases to trimming and J lost 7 bases; unmatched junction nucleotides: 9. In nucleotides, the CDR3 is TGTGCCAGCAGCCAGACTAGCCGGAGGAATGAGCAGTTCTTC. Translation: CASSQTSRRNEQFF.

The chain recombines TRBV6-6 with TRBJ2-7, with D tentatively TRBD1 (5 bases). V was clipped by 7 bases and J by 2 bases, with 15 bases between them. The germline V gene encodes CDR1 MNHNY and CDR2 SVGAGI (reference sequence). The length of the CDR3 is 14 residues. The CDR3 DNA follows: TGTGCCAGCACCGATGCAGGGTGGGCCTACGAGCAGTACTTC. This gives the protein CASTDAGWAYEQYF.

This clonotype was counted a few times. V usage is TRBV10-3 and J usage is TRBJ2-1; 9 positions match TRBD2. CDR3 length: 14 amino acids. CDR1 ENHRY and CDR2 SYGVKD come from the germline V gene. V dropped 3 bases and J dropped 9; count of bases not matched to a gene: 6. This CDR3 reads CAISDSSGVGEQFF. The CDR3 DNA reads TGTGCCATCAGTGACTCTAGCGGGGTCGGTGAGCAGTTCTTC.

This clonotype showed up just a few times. J is TRBJ2-3 and V is TRBV7-8; TRBD2 aligns across 11 bases. The CDR3 extends over 17 amino acids. CDR1 is SGHVS, CDR2 FQNEAQ, per germline. V was pared by 2 bases and J by 0 bases, with 4 bases of the junction left unmatched. The CDR3 loop is CASSLRGLAASTDTQYF. The CDR3 coding sequence is TGTGCCAGCAGCTTAAGGGGACTAGCGGCCAGCACAGATACGCAGTATTTT.

This sequence joins TRBV5-6 and TRBJ1-5, with 9 bases matching TRBD1. V dropped 4 bases and J dropped 1; count of bases not matched to a gene: 3. Looked up from germline, CDR1 is SGHDT and CDR2 is YYEEEE. The CDR3 extends over 15 amino acids. For the CDR3, the DNA is TGTGCCAGCAGCGTAGGGACAGGGAGCAATCAGCCCCAGCATTTT. It yields the protein CASSVGTGSNQPQHF.

The CDR3 sequence is CASSLIGQGGGGYTF. CDR3 bases: TGCGCCAGCAGCTTGATCGGACAGGGAGGCGGTGGCTACACCTTC. The chain uses TRBV5-1 and TRBJ1-2; 8 nucleotides align to TRBD1. From germline, CDR1 is SGHRS and CDR2 YFSETQ. The length of the CDR3 is 15 residues. V shed 1 base, J shed 7 bases, and the junction held 9 bases outside the gene matches.

The table lists this clonotype with a few counts. The rearrangement links TRBV11-2 to TRBJ2-1; D is unclear. The CDR3 is 16 residues long. The V end lost 5 bases, the J end lost 0 bases, and 14 bases lay between the germline ends. The germline V gene has CDR1 SGHAT and CDR2 FQNNGV. CDR3: CASSQRLLSSYNEQFF. The CDR3 DNA is TGTGCCAGCAGCCAAAGGCTACTCAGCTCCTACAATGAGCAGTTCTTC.

This clonotype came up a few times. V gene TRBV6-6 combines with J gene TRBJ1-6; TRBD1 aligns across 7 bases. CDR1 is MNHNY and CDR2 is SVGAGI in the germline V gene (reference sequence). J was trimmed by 7 bases and V by 5 bases; bases with no gene match: 20. The CDR3 consists of 19 residues. The CDR3 nucleotides are TGTGCCAGCAGTCCACTACCGGGACAGTTGGTGGGGACAAATTCACCCCTCCACTTT. Amino acid sequence: CASSPLPGQLVGTNSPLHF.

This clonotype was counted between two and nine times. V usage is TRBV6-5 and J usage is TRBJ2-5; tentatively, D is TRBD1 or TRBD2 (6 bases each). Germline CDR1 MNHEY, CDR2 SVGAGI. V gave up 2 bases and J gave up 4 bases, with 17 bases separating them. CDR3 length: 16 amino acids. CDR3 region: CASSYPSGADGETQYF. CDR3 sequence (DNA): TGTGCCAGCAGTTACCCCTCGGGGGCGGACGGAGAGACCCAGTACTTC.

This clonotype was recorded a few times. The V call is TRBV30, the J call TRBJ2-5; D perhaps matches TRBD1 (8 bases). V was shortened by 1 base and J by 4 bases, with 16 bases between the two germline ends. CDR3 length equals 15 residues. Germline V gene sequence: CDR1 GTSNPN, CDR2 SVGIG (reference sequence). The CDR3 region is CAWSGGQGGGETQYF. CDR3 bases: TGTGCCTGGAGTGGAGGACAGGGAGGGGGAGAGACCCAGTACTTC.

This clonotype came up a few times. This rearrangement joins TRBV20-1 to TRBJ2-7; TRBD1 agrees at 9 bases. Germline loops: CDR1 DFQATT, CDR2 SNEGSKA (reference sequence). Trimming took 2 bases from V and 6 from J; bases not matched to a gene: 8. The CDR3 loop spans 14 amino acids. CDR3 residues: CSARLDRGWSEQYF. CDR3 bases: TGCAGTGCTAGACTGGACAGGGGATGGAGCGAGCAGTACTTC.

The gene calls are TRBV5-1 and TRBJ2-5, with 11 bases matching TRBD1. The CDR3 covers 15 residues. CDR1 is SGHRS, CDR2 YFSETQ, per germline. J lost 3 bases, V lost 5 bases, and 6 bases had no gene match. The CDR3: CASSLGTGGKETQYF. The CDR3, as DNA: TGCGCCAGCAGTCTCGGGACAGGGGGTAAAGAGACCCAGTACTTC.

The rearrangement joins TRBV6-6 to TRBJ1-2, with D perhaps matching TRBD1 (5 bases). Per the germline V gene, CDR1 is MNHNY and CDR2 is SVGAGI (reference sequence). The CDR3 is 12 residues long. Trimming shortened V by 7 bases and J by 6 bases, and 12 bases separated the two germline ends. DNA for the CDR3: TGTGCCAGCAAACCGGGGCCGGATGGCTACACCTTC. It specifies CASKPGPDGYTF.

The V and J genes are TRBV19 and TRBJ1-5; D gene uncertain. Trimming removed 3 bases from V and 7 bases from J, with 7 bases in between. This CDR3 has 12 residues. CDR1 and CDR2 from the germline V gene are LNHDA and SQIVND (reference sequence). CDR3: CASSMTTQPQHF. In nucleotides, the CDR3 is TGTGCCAGTAGTATGACAACCCAGCCCCAGCATTTT.